A selection of T cell receptor beta chains follows, all from one sample in a study of blood T cell repertoires in COVID-19. Method: immunoSEQ multiplex PCR; TCRdb's copy keeps in-frame clones and lacks some. In the table there are about 250,000 clones, approximately 80% of which are singletons. The specimen sequenced was peripheral blood. These TCRs come from a man older than 75 with acute or convalescent COVID-19. The CDR3 runs from the conserved cysteine through the conserved F or W.

v_gene,j_gene,CDR3aa
TRBV28,TRBJ1-5,CASSLSAERYQPQHF
TRBV18,TRBJ2-2,CASSSLTGTNTGELFF
TRBV12-5,TRBJ1-3,CASIRTGETVSGNTIYF
TRBV7-2,TRBJ2-7,CASSLAGTGNSHEQYF
TRBV5-1,TRBJ1-1,CASSLDPPGSGMNTEAFF
TRBV7-2,TRBJ1-1,CASSLGTGDRAFF
TRBV3-1/TRBV3-2,TRBJ1-2,CASSQSRQGGDGYTF
TRBV5-8,TRBJ2-7,CASSWSLGTSGRGHEQYF
TRBV27,TRBJ2-5,CASSTTLGAGRRQETQYF
TRBV7-7,TRBJ2-1,CASSRTRDTYNEQFF
TRBV5-1,TRBJ2-1,CASSLRGRSSYNEQFF
TRBV12-3/TRBV12-4,TRBJ2-1,CASSSGRFF
TRBV9,TRBJ2-3,CASSVRRESRTDTQYF
TRBV5-1,TRBJ1-4,CASSRQANEKLFF
TRBV6-5,TRBJ2-1,CASSFLSRGNEQFF
TRBV4-1,TRBJ2-1,CASSQDRQGKGNEQFF
TRBV5-1,TRBJ1-1,CASSIQPSGAPGTEAFF
TRBV28,TRBJ1-2,CASTTGTDYGYTF
TRBV3-1/TRBV3-2,TRBJ2-5,CASSMTSGRETQYF
TRBV5-1,TRBJ2-6,CASGDTSGANVLTF
TRBV5-1,TRBJ2-5,CASSLTGQGQETQYF
TRBV2,TRBJ1-3,CASSEGPGGTGNTIYF
TRBV19,TRBJ1-5,CASSIRHLSNQPQHF
TRBV7-3,TRBJ2-3,CASSLTRDRADTQYF
TRBV30,TRBJ1-5,CAWTQGFDQPQHF
TRBV5-8,TRBJ2-1,CASRAGSSYNEQFF
TRBV3-1/TRBV3-2,TRBJ1-2,CASSPLEGSYGYTF
TRBV24-1,TRBJ1-2,CATSDPGQDNYGYTF
TRBV6-6,TRBJ1-5,CASRQPGQTNQPQHF
TRBV2,TRBJ1-4,CASSWTGFVELFF
TRBV27,TRBJ2-1,CASSLGSSGNNEQFF
TRBV27,TRBJ1-6,CASSPGTASSYNSPLHF
TRBV2,TRBJ1-5,CASSSRQGKEGNQPQHF
TRBV10-3,TRBJ1-5,CAISEHADREVSGNQPQHF
TRBV5-1,TRBJ1-5,CASSRGGRSNQPQHF
TRBV28,TRBJ1-5,CASSLSELRGLRASQPQHF
TRBV6-5,TRBJ1-1,CASRRDRGPNTEAFF
TRBV19,TRBJ1-1,CASTGGWNTEAFF
TRBV5-5,TRBJ1-2,CASSLSGPFNYGYTF
TRBV20-1,TRBJ1-2,CSDRGDYGYTF
TRBV3-1/TRBV3-2,TRBJ2-7,CASSKPQGEQYF
TRBV10-3,TRBJ1-4,CAISGGQGPGARIF
TRBV3-1/TRBV3-2,TRBJ2-7,CASSPTTSGSTRYEQYF
TRBV6-5,TRBJ1-2,CASSYSRGRGGYTF
TRBV18,TRBJ1-6,CASSPAVTVDNSPLHF
TRBV7-9,TRBJ1-1,CASSLARGSYTEAFF
TRBV27,TRBJ2-2,CASSYGTVNTGELFF